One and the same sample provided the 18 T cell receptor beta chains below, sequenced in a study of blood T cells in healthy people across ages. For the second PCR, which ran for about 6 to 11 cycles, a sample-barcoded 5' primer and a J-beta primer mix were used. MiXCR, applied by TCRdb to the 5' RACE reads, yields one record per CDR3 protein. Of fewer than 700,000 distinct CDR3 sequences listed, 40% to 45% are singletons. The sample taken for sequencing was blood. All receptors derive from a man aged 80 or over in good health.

The CDR3 DNA reads TGTGCCAGCAGCTTAGTGACTAGCGGGAATGCAAATGAGCAGTTCTTC. It codes for CASSLVTSGNANEQFF. The chain is built from TRBV7-9 and TRBJ2-1; TRBD2 matches at 11 bases. Germline assignment: CDR1 SEHNR and CDR2 FQNEAQ (reference sequence). Trimming removed 1 base from V and 7 bases from J; junction bases left unmatched: 6. This CDR3 comprises 16 residues.

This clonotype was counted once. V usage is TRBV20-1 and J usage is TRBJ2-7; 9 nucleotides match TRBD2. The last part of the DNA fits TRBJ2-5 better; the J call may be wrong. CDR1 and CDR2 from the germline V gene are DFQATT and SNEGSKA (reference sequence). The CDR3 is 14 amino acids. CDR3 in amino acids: CSARDSGGPGTQYF. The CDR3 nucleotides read TGCAGTGCTAGGGATAGCGGGGGCCCGGGGACCCAGTACTTC.

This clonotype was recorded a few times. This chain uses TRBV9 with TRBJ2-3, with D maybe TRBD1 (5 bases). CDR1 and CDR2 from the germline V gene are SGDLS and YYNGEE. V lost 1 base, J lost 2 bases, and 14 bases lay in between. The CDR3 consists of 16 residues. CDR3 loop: CASSVLGRGSTDTQYF. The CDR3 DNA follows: TGTGCCAGCAGCGTACTGGGAAGGGGCTCCACAGATACGCAGTATTTT. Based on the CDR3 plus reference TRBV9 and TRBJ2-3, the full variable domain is DSGVTQTPKHLITATGQRVTLRCSPRSGDLSVYWYQQSLDQGLQFLIQYYNGEERAKGNILERFSAQQFPDLHSELNLSSLELGDSALYFCASSVLGRGSTDTQYFGPGTRLTVL.

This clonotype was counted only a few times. The CDR3 region has the DNA TGTGCCAGCAGTATACCCTGGGGATTGGGGACTTCCAATCAGCCCCAGCATTTT. It codes for CASSIPWGLGTSNQPQHF. This chain uses TRBV12-3 or TRBV12-4 with TRBJ1-5, with D possibly TRBD1 on 5 matching bases. V dropped 5 bases and J dropped 3 bases, with 23 bases sitting between them. The CDR3 runs to 18 residues.

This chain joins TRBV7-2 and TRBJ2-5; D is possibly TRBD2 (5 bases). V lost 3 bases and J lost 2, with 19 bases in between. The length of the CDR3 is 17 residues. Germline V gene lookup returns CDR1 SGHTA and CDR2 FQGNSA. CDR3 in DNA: TGTGCCAGCAGCTTCGGGGTGGGAGCGCGGACGCAAGAGACCCAGTACTTC. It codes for CASSFGVGARTQETQYF.

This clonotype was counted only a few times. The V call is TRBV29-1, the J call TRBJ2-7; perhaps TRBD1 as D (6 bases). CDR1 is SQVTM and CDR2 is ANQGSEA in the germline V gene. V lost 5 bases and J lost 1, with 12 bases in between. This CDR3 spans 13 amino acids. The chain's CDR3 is CSVIGRGSYEQYF. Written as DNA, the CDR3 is TGCAGCGTTATTGGCAGGGGATCCTACGAGCAGTACTTC.

The CDR3 DNA reads as TGTGCCAGCACACAGAGGCAGGGGGCTGTTTACGAGCAGTACTTC. The encoded protein is CASTQRQGAVYEQYF. This chain links TRBV27 with TRBJ2-7; 8 bases align to TRBD1. Trimming cost V 7 bases and J 4 bases; bases outside gene matches: 12. The V gene's germline CDR1 is MNHEY and CDR2 SMNVEV (reference sequence). The CDR3 consists of 15 residues.

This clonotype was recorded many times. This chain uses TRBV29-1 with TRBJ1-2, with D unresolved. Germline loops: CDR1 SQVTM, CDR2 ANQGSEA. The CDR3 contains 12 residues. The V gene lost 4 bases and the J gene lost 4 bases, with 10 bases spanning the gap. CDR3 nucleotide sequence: TGCAGCGTTGGAGACCCTCGCTATGGCTACACCTTC. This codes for CSVGDPRYGYTF.

The CDR3 DNA sequence: TGTGCCAGCAGTGAAGGGGGTCTAGCGGGAGGAGAGACCCAGTACTTC. This encodes CASSEGGLAGGETQYF. The J gene is TRBJ2-5, the V gene TRBV2; 11 nucleotides match TRBD2. From germline, CDR1 is SNHLY and CDR2 FYNNEI. CDR3 size: 16 residues. V dropped 1 base and J dropped 4; count of bases not matched to a gene: 5.

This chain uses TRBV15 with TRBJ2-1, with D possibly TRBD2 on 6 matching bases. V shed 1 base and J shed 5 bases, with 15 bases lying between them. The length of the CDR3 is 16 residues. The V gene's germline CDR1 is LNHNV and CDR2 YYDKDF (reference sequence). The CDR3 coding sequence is TGTGCCACCAGCAGAGCTCTGGGGTGGGGGGACAATGAGCAGTTCTTC. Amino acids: CATSRALGWGDNEQFF.

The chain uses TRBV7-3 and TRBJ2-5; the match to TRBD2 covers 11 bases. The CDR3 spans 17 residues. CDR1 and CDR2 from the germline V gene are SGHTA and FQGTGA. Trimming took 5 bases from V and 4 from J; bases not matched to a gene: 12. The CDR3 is CASSLGTSGLRGETQYF. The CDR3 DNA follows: TGTGCCAGCAGCCTTGGGACTAGCGGTCTTAGGGGAGAGACCCAGTACTTC.

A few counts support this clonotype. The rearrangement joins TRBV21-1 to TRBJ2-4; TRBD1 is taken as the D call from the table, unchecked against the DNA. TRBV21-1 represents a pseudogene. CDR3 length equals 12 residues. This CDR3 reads CAPDREVLRQYF. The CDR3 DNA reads TGTGCCCCGGACAGAGAAGTCCTAAGGCAGTACTTC.

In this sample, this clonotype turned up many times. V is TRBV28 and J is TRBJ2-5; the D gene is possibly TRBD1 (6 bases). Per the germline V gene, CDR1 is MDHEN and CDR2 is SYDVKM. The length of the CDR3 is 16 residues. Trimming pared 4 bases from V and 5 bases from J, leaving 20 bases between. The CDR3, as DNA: TGTGCCAGCAGTTCCCTCGTAACAGGGAAATTGGAGACCCAGTACTTC. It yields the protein CASSSLVTGKLETQYF. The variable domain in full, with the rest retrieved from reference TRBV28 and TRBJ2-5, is DVKVTQSSRYLVKRTGEKVFLECVQDMDHENMFWYRQDPGLGLRLIYFSYDVKMKEKGDIPEGYSVSREKKERFSLILESASTNQTSMYLCASSSLVTGKLETQYFGPGTRLLVL.

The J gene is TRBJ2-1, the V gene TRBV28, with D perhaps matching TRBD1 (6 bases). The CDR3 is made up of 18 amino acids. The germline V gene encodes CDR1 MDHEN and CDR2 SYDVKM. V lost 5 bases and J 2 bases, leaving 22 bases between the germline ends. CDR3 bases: TGTGCCAGCAGTCTGGGAAGAGGGGGAATCCCAACCTACAATGAGCAGTTCTTC. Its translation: CASSLGRGGIPTYNEQFF.

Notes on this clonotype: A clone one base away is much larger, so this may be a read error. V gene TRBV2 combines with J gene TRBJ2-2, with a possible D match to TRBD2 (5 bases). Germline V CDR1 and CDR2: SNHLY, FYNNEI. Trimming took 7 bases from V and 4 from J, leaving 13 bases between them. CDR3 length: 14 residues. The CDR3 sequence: CASIRTESTGELFF. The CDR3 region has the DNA TGTGCCAGCATCCGGACTGAGAGCACCGGGGAGCTGTTTTTT.

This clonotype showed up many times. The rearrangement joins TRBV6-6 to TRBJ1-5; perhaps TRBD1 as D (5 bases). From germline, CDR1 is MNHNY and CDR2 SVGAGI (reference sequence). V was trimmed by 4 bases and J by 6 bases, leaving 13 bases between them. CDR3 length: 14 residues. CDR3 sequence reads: CASSSTDRGQPQHF. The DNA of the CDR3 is TGTGCCAGCAGTTCGACAGACCGAGGTCAGCCCCAGCATTTT.

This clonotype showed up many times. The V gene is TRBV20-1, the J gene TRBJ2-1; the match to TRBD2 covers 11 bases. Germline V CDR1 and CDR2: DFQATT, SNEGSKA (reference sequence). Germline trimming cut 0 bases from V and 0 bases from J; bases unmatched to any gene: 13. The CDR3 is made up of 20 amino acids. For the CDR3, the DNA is TGCAGTGCTAGAGATAAGGCACTAGCGGGAGCCCCTAGCTCCTACAATGAGCAGTTCTTC. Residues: CSARDKALAGAPSSYNEQFF.

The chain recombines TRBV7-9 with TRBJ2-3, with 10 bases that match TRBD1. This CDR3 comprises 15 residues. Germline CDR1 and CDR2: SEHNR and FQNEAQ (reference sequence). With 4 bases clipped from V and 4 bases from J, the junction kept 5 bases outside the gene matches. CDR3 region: CASSWGQGNADTQYF. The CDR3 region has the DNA TGTGCCAGCAGCTGGGGACAGGGGAATGCAGATACGCAGTATTTT.